The 4 T cell receptor beta chains below all came from one sample that was sequenced in a study of T-cell memory formation after mild COVID-19. TCRdb called the 5' RACE reads again in MiXCR, with one record for every CDR3 protein. The sample has fewer than 350,000 distinct CDR3 sequences, roughly 18% seen once. The sequencing sample was made of PBMCs or a T cell subset sorted from them (not recorded which). All receptors derive from a young man who had mild COVID-19 (a few samples of this study predate the infection). Cell type and time point are not known.

The gene calls are TRBV7-9 and TRBJ2-7; D is unresolved. The CDR3 runs to 13 residues. Between the trimmed V and J ends, which lost 2 bases and 2 bases, there was a span of 7 bases. Germline-derived CDR1 and CDR2 are SEHNR and FQNEAQ (reference sequence). The CDR3 here is CASSLSVPYEQYV. The CDR3 DNA reads TGTGCCAGCAGCTTAAGCGTGCCCTACGAGCAGTACGTC.

This clonotype was counted at least ten times. The V gene is TRBV5-4, the J gene TRBJ2-7, with D possibly TRBD1 on 5 matching bases. Germline assignment: CDR1 SGHNT and CDR2 YYREEE (reference sequence). The CDR3 spans 14 residues. Trimming pared 4 bases from V and 3 bases from J, leaving 14 bases between. The chain's CDR3 is CASSPRGGYYEQYF. The CDR3 DNA follows: TGTGCCAGCAGCCCTAGGGGCGGATACTACGAGCAGTACTTC.

This chain joins TRBV6-5 and TRBJ2-5; 8 bases are shared with TRBD2. V lost 2 bases and J lost 0; bases outside the gene matches: 2. In germline, CDR1 is MNHEY, CDR2 SVGAGI. This CDR3 has 15 amino acids. The CDR3 sequence: CASSYGAGDQETQYF. The DNA for the CDR3 is TGTGCCAGCAGTTACGGAGCGGGGGACCAAGAGACCCAGTACTTC.

V usage is TRBV20-1 and J usage is TRBJ1-2, with D uncertain. The V end was cut by 6 bases, the J end by 8 bases, with 7 bases between. This CDR3 is built from 9 residues. CDR1 is DFQATT, CDR2 SNEGSKA, per germline (reference sequence). The CDR3, as DNA: TGCAGTGCCCCCGGGGGCTACACCTTC. Its protein is CSAPGGYTF.